This TCR beta chain was sequenced during a study of T-cell memory formation after mild COVID-19. Study-wide results and caveats: Whereas later expanders leaned CD4+, clones contracting day 15 to 85 showed a balanced CD4/CD8 makeup. Largely, contracting CD4+ clones fell within CM and EM, and contracting CD8+ clones within EMRA.

cDNA libraries for TCR alpha and TCR beta, carrying sample barcodes and UMIs, came from 5'RACE with constant-segment primers. One entry per CDR3 protein results from TCRdb running MiXCR on the 5' RACE reads. The table has 390,000 or so distinct CDR3 sequences, about 16% seen once. Germline V gene data show CDR1 as SSHAT and CDR2 as FNYEAQ (reference sequence). This CDR3 is built from 16 residues. In this sample, this clonotype turned up once. Its antigen is not identified. A junction end diverges from the germline sequence, so it may reflect a read error. This TCR was sampled from a man aged 18 to 29 who had mild COVID-19 (a few samples of this study predate the infection). Cell type and time point are not known. The source material was PBMCs or a T cell subset sorted from them (not recorded which). The chain links TRBV7-7 to TRBJ2-1; 12 bases align to TRBD2. CDR3 region: CASSLLAGGTYNEQFF. CDR3 coding DNA: TGTGCTAGCAGTCTACTAGCGGGGGGAACCTACAATGAGCAGTTCTTC.